The rows below give T cell receptor beta chains drawn from one sample of a study of early T cells in non-severe SARS-CoV-2 infection. MiXCR, applied by TCRdb to the 5' RACE reads, yields one record per CDR3 protein. The data hold more than 80,000 distinct CDR3 sequences, with 16% observed a single time. Sequencing used whole blood. These TCRs come from an adult who was a healthcare worker with PCR-confirmed SARS-CoV-2 infection or an uninfected control (not recorded which). Each CDR3 is given with its conserved first and last residue. A D gene is named only where the DNA matches it firmly. Rows may omit the clone size; those that give it use once, few, many or a size class.

TRBJ2-3,13,TRBD2,TRBV7-2,NA,TGTGCCAGCAGCTTAGGGGACTATCCCCCGCAGTATTTT,CASSLGDYPPQYF
TRBJ1-2,11,NA,TRBV3-1,NA,TGTGCCAGCAGCCAGGGGATTGGCTACACCTTC,CASSQGIGYTF
TRBJ1-6,16,TRBD1,TRBV6-1,few,TGTGCCAGCAGTGAGGACGGACAGGGAAAGCATTCACCCCTCCACTTT,CASSEDGQGKHSPLHF
TRBJ2-1,15,NA,TRBV10-3,many,TGTGCCATCAGTGAGCTCGGGAACGAAGGAAATGAGCAGTTCTTC,CAISELGNEGNEQFF
TRBJ2-1,16,TRBD2,TRBV7-2,NA,TGTGCCAGCAGCCAGGGTGTGGGGGGGTCCTACAATGAGCAGTTCTTC,CASSQGVGGSYNEQFF
TRBJ2-4,12,NA,TRBV12-3/TRBV12-4,NA,TGTGCCAGCTCGACGGGAATGTACATTCAGTACTTC,CASSTGMYIQYF
TRBJ1-1,15,NA,TRBV11-2,NA,TGTGCCAGCAGCTTAGATGAAGGGATGAACACTGAAGCTTTCTTT,CASSLDEGMNTEAFF
TRBJ2-1,15,NA,TRBV30,NA,TGTGCCTGGAGTGTCCAGGTAACCTCCTACAATGAGCAGTTCTTC,CAWSVQVTSYNEQFF
TRBJ1-1,16,NA,TRBV10-2,few,TGCGCCAGCAGTGAGGGCAGTGGGGCCAGCGGCACTGAAGCTTTCTTT,CASSEGSGASGTEAFF
TRBJ2-3,14,TRBD2,TRBV20-1,NA,TGCAGTGCGTCCCGGACTAGCGGGGAGGGTACGCAGTATTTT,CSASRTSGEGTQYF
TRBJ2-1,13,NA,TRBV20-1,few,TGCAGTGCTATCGCCGATTCCTACAATGAGCAGTTCTTC,CSAIADSYNEQFF
TRBJ1-2,13,NA,TRBV20-1,NA,TGCAGTGCTAGAGAGACCGCACCGGATGGCTACACCTTC,CSARETAPDGYTF
TRBJ2-3,14,NA,TRBV10-3,few,TGTGCCATGAGAAGTGAGGGTCTAGGGGATACGCAGTATTTT,CAMRSEGLGDTQYF
TRBJ2-7,13,TRBD1,TRBV6-5,many,TGTGCCAGCAGCCAGACAGGGGGTAACGAGCAGTACTTC,CASSQTGGNEQYF